The clone carrying this TCR beta chain was detected only a few times. Its antigen is still unknown. The data belong to a study of beta chain features in type 1 diabetes. Overall study results and limits: Shortening that was moderate but significant affected the TCRB CDR3s of Type 1 diabetes patients in all four CD4+ subsets. A cDNA-based sequencing approach could over-represent cells with high TCR expression.

What was sequenced were expressed TCRB transcripts, since all of the isolated RNA had been reverse transcribed. Measured with immunoSEQ multiplex PCR; TCRdb has only the in-frame clones, and not every one. Of under 300,000 clones listed, less than 30% were seen once; the top ten hold around 0.011%. The CDR3 consists of 13 residues. Germline trimming cut 5 bases from V and 5 bases from J; bases unmatched to any gene: 3. Germline CDR1 is SEHNR and CDR2 is FQNEAQ (reference sequence). Heparinised blood was drawn once per donor, averaging roughly 120 mL. Sorted populations were all over 98% pure. The chain is built from TRBV7-9 and TRBJ1-5, with 7 bases fitting TRBD1. Sequencing was performed on naive CD4+ T cells from blood. This receptor was identified in a woman younger than 45 with type 1 diabetes. For the CDR3, the DNA is TGTGCCAGCAGCGGGACAGCCGATCAGCCCCAGCATTTT. Its protein product is CASSGTADQPQHF. The full variable domain, with the rest looked up from reference TRBV7-9 and TRBJ1-5, is DTGVSQNPRHKITKRGQNVTFRCDPISEHNRLYWYRQTLGQGPEFLTYFQNEAQLEKSRLLSDRFSAERPKGSFSTLEIQRTEQGDSAMYLCASSGTADQPQHFGDGTRLSIL.